This T cell receptor (beta chain) is drawn from a study of T cell repertoires in cytomegalovirus infection. Looking at the study overall: CMV infection plus the matching HLA type was flagged by public TCR beta signatures. Study-wide results and caveats: Summed frequency of shared TCR beta families picked out CMV carriers who also had the relevant HLA. Dominating the ex vivo response were TCR beta clonotypes that were CMV-specific and HLA-C-restricted.

This clonotype came up many times. Antigen: not known. Germline V CDR1 and CDR2: SEHNR, FQNEAQ (reference sequence). V was clipped by 5 bases and J by 5 bases, with 10 bases between them. The CDR3 extends over 12 amino acids. One entry per CDR3 protein results from TCRdb running MiXCR on the reads. The repertoire consists of 300,000 to 400,000 distinct CDR3 sequences, with more than 8% occurring once and the leading ten covering roughly 4.5%. This clonotype originated in a human donor in good health (CMV status not recorded). Some clones in this sample may be carry-over from other donors' samples. Sequenced sample: PBMCs. The chain combines TRBV7-9 with TRBJ2-7, with TRBD1 as a possible D gene (6 bases). Written as DNA, the CDR3 is TGTGCCAGCAGCCAGGGGCAGAACGAGCAGTACTTC. This translates into CASSQGQNEQYF.